Sequencing of this T cell receptor (beta chain) was carried out in a study of T cell responses to AZD1222 COVID-19 vaccine (dated by TCRdb to the early 2020s). With regard to the full study: Because spike-specific TCR depth and breadth did not differ between the two schedules, AZD1222 recipients who got a second dose at roughly 4 weeks were pooled with those who got a second dose at roughly 12 weeks. Trial participants were enrolled by age into subgroups of 18-55, 56-69 and 70-plus years, and around 150, 28 and 57 TCR-sequenced participants, respectively, were included in these subgroups. A total of under 250 trial participants underwent TCR sequencing, of whom some 200 had received two doses of AZD1222 and some 25 had received two doses of the MenACWY control vaccine.

The time point label here, explained by the study, means: baseline before first vaccination. Samples from vaccinated people were obtained from the UK trials COV001 and COV002, which included a single-blind randomized controlled phase 2/3 trial of AZD1222 (ChAdOx1 nCoV-19) in healthy adults. For TCRbeta chain sequencing, PBMC samples from trial participants were taken at day 0 and at day 28 after the second dose. A word on this clone: Its antigen specificity is not known. No per-base quality is available; no much larger clone lies one base away.

Broad study findings and their caveats: Conclusions about previously exposed vaccinees were limited because only six or seven AZD1222 recipients were SARS-CoV-2 seropositive at baseline. In the small 56-69-year group, the increase in depth fell short of significance, most likely because of low power. Spike-specific TCR breadth and depth rose significantly after two AZD1222 doses compared with day 0 and with MenACWY recipients. Because no samples from the day 14 peak response were available, repertoires could be characterized only after the peak T cell response. Most participants were white British and females outnumbered males, and the authors suggested that clonal diversity may have been underestimated. CD4 TCRs associated with the vaccine covered the entire spike protein, and the dominant responses were in regions 160-218 and 743-854. Reportedly, almost half of the unique spike-specific TCRs recognized epitopes lying outside the regions that are mutated in the B.1.351 and B.1.1.7 variants.

The CDR3 regions of human TCRbeta chains were analyzed by immunosequencing. From the authors' description of their analysis: Repertoire TCRs were checked for matches against a reference library of SARS-CoV-2-specific TCRs that had been generated using the MIRA antigen-specificity platform. Breadth was defined as the fraction of unique TCRs that were SARS-CoV-2-associated, and depth was defined as the fraction of total T cells that were SARS-CoV-2-associated. Using the MIRA data, every spike-specific TCR was mapped to the spike region that the TCR reacted to and assigned to either a CD4 or a CD8 class. Log10-transformed breadth and depth values were compared by one-way ANOVA with Sidak's multiple comparisons tests. TCRdb stores this immuneACCESS table with in-frame sequences only. Part of the clones is absent; in the studies checked, under half of the shortfall reflects unresolved V genes, and no reason is known for the rest. The V and J calls and clone size come from that table; D and trimming were worked out from the DNA. The sample table holds about 85,000 clones, of which 80% to 90% were seen once. The ten largest clones capture about 8% of the sample.

This TCR was sampled from an adult in good health. The sequencing used peripheral blood, collected on day 0 of AZD1222 vaccination.

The nucleotides are TGTGCCAGCAGCCCCGGGACAGGGAGGACTGAAGCTTTCTTT. This yields the protein CASSPGTGRTEAFF. This sequence uses TRBV5-4 and TRBJ1-1, with 9 bases matching TRBD1. The CDR3 spans 14 residues, from the cysteine through the phenylalanine. Only the CDR3 region is kept as DNA, spanning 42 bases read in frame from base 1. V is trimmed back by 4 bases and J by 5 bases, and the junction contains 6 bases that no gene match accounts for. CDR1 SGHNT and CDR2 YYREEE were looked up in the germline V gene (reference sequence).